The present TCR beta chain was sequenced within a study of T-cell reconstitution after alpha-beta-depleted transplantation in children (dated by TCRdb to 2016 to 2017). As for the study more broadly: Using TCR repertoire profiling, the study followed T-cell immune reconstitution in a quantitative way in children after TCRalphabeta/CD19-depleted allogeneic hematopoietic cell transplantation.

As encoded in the germline V gene (reference sequence), CDR1 is LNHDA while CDR2 is SQIVND. Including cysteine and phenylalanine, the CDR3 has 14 amino acids. Only the CDR3 part of the read is kept: 42 bases, read in frame from the first base. The V end loses 1 base and the J end loses 6 bases, and a stretch of 10 bases separates them. The protocol used for the library was PCR. The sequencing machine was an Illumina HiSeq 2500. TCR libraries were prepared with molecular barcoding, using unique molecular identifiers to normalize TCRbeta repertoire quantification. The public reads were reanalyzed by TCRdb: fastp trimming at Q25, MiXCR alignment, in-frame beta chains only. Each record represents a unique CDR3 protein, reported with the most common genes and DNA among its rows. Present in this sample are approximately 420,000 distinct CDR3 sequences, 11% of which were seen just once. The ten biggest clones cover over 4.5% of the sample.

This clonotype was observed a handful of times. Its cognate antigen has yet to be identified. The input lacks base qualities; no much larger clone sits a single base away. The sequence links TRBV19 to TRBJ2-1; the D gene is possibly TRBD1, with 6 bases matching. The source was PBMCs from the stem cell graft donor, collected from the stem cell graft. The source of this sequence is a human donor who donated a stem cell graft to a child with acute myeloid leukemia. The CDR3: CASSIGRGGNEQFF. The bases are TGTGCCAGTAGTATAGGCAGGGGTGGCAATGAGCAGTTCTTC.